These T cell receptor beta chains were read from a single sample in a study of OX40 agonist ivuxolimab in advanced cancers. Clones were sequenced by immunoSEQ multiplex PCR, and TCRdb holds only the in-frame ones, with some missing. The table includes 84,000 or so clones, under 95% detected once. The sequencing here drew on CD4+ or CD8+ T cells sorted from blood, taken in a trial of the OX40 agonist ivuxolimab. The receptors were sampled from an adult with an advanced solid tumor such as melanoma, head and neck, liver or kidney cancer. The CDR3 runs from the conserved cysteine through the conserved F or W. Each record gives: CDR3 protein, CDR3 DNA, D gene, V gene, J gene, clone size. The D gene is left open where the match is weak. Size tells how often a clone was seen (once, few, many) or the class of an expanded clone, and some rows leave it out.

CASSFFGVGNTEAFF	TGTGCCAGCAGCTTTTTTGGGGTAGGGAACACTGAAGCTTTCTTT	.	TRBV5-6	TRBJ1-1	.
CASSIDRGSGNTIYF	TGTGCCAGTAGTATAGATCGCGGCTCTGGAAACACCATATATTTT	.	TRBV19	TRBJ1-3	.
CASSANREAFF	TGTGCCAGCAGTGCTAACCGGGAAGCTTTCTTT	.	TRBV6-6	TRBJ1-1	.
CAMGRGGTEAFF	TGTGCAATGGGCAGGGGAGGGACTGAAGCTTTCTTT	.	TRBV5-4	TRBJ1-1	.
CASSVGTGPGTDTQYF	TGTGCCAGCAGCGTAGGAACCGGTCCGGGCACAGATACGCAGTATTTT	.	TRBV9	TRBJ2-3	.
CASSIGTENYGYTF	TGTGCCAGTAGTATTGGGACGGAGAACTATGGCTACACCTTC	.	TRBV19	TRBJ1-2	.
CASSRTRVNGDEQFF	TGTGCCAGCAGCCGAACCCGGGTCAACGGGGATGAGCAGTTCTTC	.	TRBV7-2	TRBJ2-1	.
CASRGLAGGYNEQFF	TGTGCCAGCAGGGGACTAGCGGGAGGCTACAATGAGCAGTTCTTC	TRBD2	TRBV6-5	TRBJ2-1	.
CSASPEGTQYF	TGCAGTGCATCGCCCGAGGGTACGCAGTATTTT	.	TRBV20-1	TRBJ2-3	.
CASSIPGTREQYF	TGTGCCAGTAGTATCCCGGGGACTAGGGAGCAGTACTTC	TRBD2	TRBV19	TRBJ2-7	.
CASSLFPQETQYF	TGCGCCAGCAGCTTGTTCCCACAAGAGACCCAGTACTTC	.	TRBV5-1	TRBJ2-5	.
CASSSGQGTGELFF	TGTGCCAGCAGTTCTGGACAGGGTACCGGGGAGCTGTTTTTT	TRBD1	TRBV27	TRBJ2-2	.
CASSATGVGGYTF	TGTGCCAGCAGCGCGACAGGGGTGGGAGGCTACACCTTC	TRBD1	TRBV14	TRBJ1-2	.
CASSVEPLAGGPPDTQYF	TGTGCCAGCAGCGTAGAGCCGTTAGCGGGAGGGCCTCCAGATACGCAGTATTTT	TRBD2	TRBV9	TRBJ2-3	.
CASSFAGTYNEQFF	TGTGCCAGCAGCTTCGCCGGGACCTACAATGAGCAGTTCTTC	.	TRBV5-4	TRBJ2-1	.
CASSLDRGEETQYF	TGCGCCAGCAGCCTGGATCGGGGGGAAGAGACCCAGTACTTC	TRBD2	TRBV5-1	TRBJ2-5	.
CASRSGGLIQETQYF	TGTGCCAGCAGATCAGGAGGACTTATACAAGAGACCCAGTACTTC	.	TRBV6-6	TRBJ2-5	.
CASSAGEGAITEAFF	TGTGCCAGCAGTGCGGGTGAGGGGGCGATCACTGAAGCTTTCTTT	TRBD1	TRBV6-1	TRBJ1-1	once
CASSLDAGRAQHF	TGTGCCAGCAGCTTAGATGCCGGAAGAGCCCAGCATTTT	.	TRBV11-2	TRBJ1-5	.
CASSYGPDRASHSGANVLTF	TGTGCCAGCAGTTACGGCCCTGACAGGGCCTCACATTCTGGGGCCAACGTCCTGACTTTC	TRBD1	TRBV28	TRBJ2-6	few